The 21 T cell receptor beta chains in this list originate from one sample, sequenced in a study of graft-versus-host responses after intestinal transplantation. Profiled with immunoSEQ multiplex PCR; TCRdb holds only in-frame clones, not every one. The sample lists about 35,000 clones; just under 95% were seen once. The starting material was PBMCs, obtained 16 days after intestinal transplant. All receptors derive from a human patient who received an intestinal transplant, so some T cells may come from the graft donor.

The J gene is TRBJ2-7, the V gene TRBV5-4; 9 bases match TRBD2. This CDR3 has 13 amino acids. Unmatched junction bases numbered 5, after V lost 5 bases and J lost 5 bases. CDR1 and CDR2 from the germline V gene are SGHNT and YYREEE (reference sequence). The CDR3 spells CASSRASGDEQYF. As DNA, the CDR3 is TGTGCCAGCAGTAGGGCTAGCGGGGACGAGCAGTACTTC.

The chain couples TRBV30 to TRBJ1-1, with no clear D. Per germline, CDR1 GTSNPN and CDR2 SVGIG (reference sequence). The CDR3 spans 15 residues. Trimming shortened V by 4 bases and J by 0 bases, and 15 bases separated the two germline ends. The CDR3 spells CAWIRYKGLNTEAFF. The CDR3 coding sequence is TGTGCCTGGATTAGGTACAAAGGTTTGAACACTGAAGCTTTCTTT.

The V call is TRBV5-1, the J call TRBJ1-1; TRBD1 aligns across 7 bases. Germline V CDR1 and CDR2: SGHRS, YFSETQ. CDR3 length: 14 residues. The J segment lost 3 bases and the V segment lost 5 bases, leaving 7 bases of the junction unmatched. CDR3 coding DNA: TGCGCCAGCAGTCCCGCAGGGGGGGACACTGAAGCTTTCTTT. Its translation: CASSPAGGDTEAFF.

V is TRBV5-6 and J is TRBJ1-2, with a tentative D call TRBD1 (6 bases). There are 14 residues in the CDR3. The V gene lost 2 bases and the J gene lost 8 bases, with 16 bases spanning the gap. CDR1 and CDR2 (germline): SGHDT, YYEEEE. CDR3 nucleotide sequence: TGTGCCAGCAGCTTCCCCCAGGGGCTCTGGGGCTACACCTTC. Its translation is CASSFPQGLWGYTF.

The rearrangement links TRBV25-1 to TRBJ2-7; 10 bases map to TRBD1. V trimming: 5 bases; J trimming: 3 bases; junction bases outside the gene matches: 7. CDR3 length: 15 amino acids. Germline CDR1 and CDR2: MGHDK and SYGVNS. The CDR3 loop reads CASSNPGQGFYEQYF. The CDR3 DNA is TGTGCCAGCAGTAATCCGGGACAGGGGTTCTACGAGCAGTACTTC.

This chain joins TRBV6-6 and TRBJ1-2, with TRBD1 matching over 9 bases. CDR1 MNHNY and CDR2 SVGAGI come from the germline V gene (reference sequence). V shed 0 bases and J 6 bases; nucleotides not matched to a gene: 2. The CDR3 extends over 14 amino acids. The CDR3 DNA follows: TGTGCCAGCAGTTACTCGGACAGGGGCGATGGCTACACCTTC. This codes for CASSYSDRGDGYTF.

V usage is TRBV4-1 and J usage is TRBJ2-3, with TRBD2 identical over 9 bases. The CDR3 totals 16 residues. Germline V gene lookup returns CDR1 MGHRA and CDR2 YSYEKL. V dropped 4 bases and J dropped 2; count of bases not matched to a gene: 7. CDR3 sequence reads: CASSPRTSASTDTQYF. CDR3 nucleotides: TGCGCCAGCAGCCCCCGGACTAGCGCCTCCACAGATACGCAGTATTTT.

This chain's CDR3 is CASSVSGGASTDTQYF. The CDR3 region has the DNA TGTGCCAGCAGCGTATCAGGCGGGGCTAGCACAGATACGCAGTATTTT. The V and J genes are TRBV9 and TRBJ2-3; the D gene is possibly TRBD2 (6 bases). Between the trimmed V and J ends, which lost 1 base and 0 bases, there was a span of 12 bases. The CDR3 sequence is 16 residues long. Germline assignment: CDR1 SGDLS and CDR2 YYNGEE. Looking up the rest from reference TRBV9 and TRBJ2-3 gives the full variable domain: DSGVTQTPKHLITATGQRVTLRCSPRSGDLSVYWYQQSLDQGLQFLIQYYNGEERAKGNILERFSAQQFPDLHSELNLSSLELGDSALYFCASSVSGGASTDTQYFGPGTRLTVL.

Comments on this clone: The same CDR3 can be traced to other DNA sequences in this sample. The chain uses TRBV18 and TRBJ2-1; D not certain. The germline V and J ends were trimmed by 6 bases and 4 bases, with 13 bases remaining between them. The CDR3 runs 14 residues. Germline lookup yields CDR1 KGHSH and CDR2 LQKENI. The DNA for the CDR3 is TGTGCCAGCTCCTCCGCTACGAGTTACAATGAGCAGTTCTTC. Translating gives CASSSATSYNEQFF.

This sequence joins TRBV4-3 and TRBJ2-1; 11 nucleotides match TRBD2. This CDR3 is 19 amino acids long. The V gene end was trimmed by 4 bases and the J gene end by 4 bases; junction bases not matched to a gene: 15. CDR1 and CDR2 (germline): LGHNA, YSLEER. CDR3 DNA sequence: TGCGCCAGCAGCCCCTACGCGGGCTCGACTAGCGGGGCTTACAATGAGCAGTTCTTC. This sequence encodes CASSPYAGSTSGAYNEQFF.

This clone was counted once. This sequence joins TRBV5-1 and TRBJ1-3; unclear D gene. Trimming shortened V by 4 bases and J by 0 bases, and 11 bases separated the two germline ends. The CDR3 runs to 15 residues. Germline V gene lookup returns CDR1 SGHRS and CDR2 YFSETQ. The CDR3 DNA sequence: TGCGCCAGCAGCGAGGACTTTTACTCTGGAAACACCATATATTTT. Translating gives CASSEDFYSGNTIYF.

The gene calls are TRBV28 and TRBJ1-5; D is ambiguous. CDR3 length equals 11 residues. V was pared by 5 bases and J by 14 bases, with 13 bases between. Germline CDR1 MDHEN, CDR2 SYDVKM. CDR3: CASSTEPKKHF. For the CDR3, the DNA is TGTGCCAGCAGTACAGAGCCTAAGAAGCATTTT.

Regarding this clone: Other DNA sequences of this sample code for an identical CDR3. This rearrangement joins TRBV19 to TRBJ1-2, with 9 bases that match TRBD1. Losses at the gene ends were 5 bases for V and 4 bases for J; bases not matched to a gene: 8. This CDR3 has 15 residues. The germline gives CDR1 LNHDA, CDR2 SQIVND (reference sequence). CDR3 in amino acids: CASSSPQGAGYGYTF. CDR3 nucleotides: TGTGCCAGTAGTTCACCACAGGGGGCAGGCTATGGCTACACCTTC.

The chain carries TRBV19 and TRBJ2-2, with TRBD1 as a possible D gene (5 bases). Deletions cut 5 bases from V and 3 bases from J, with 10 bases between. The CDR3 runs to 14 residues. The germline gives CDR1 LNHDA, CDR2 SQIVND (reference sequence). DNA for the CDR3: TGTGCCAGTAGTCCCGACAGTTACACCGGGGAGCTGTTTTTT. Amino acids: CASSPDSYTGELFF. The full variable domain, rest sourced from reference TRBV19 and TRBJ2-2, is DGGITQSPKYLFRKEGQNVTLSCEQNLNHDAMYWYRQDPGQGLRLIYYSQIVNDFQKGDIAEGYSVSREKKESFPLTVTSAQKNPTAFYLCASSPDSYTGELFFGEGSRLTVL.

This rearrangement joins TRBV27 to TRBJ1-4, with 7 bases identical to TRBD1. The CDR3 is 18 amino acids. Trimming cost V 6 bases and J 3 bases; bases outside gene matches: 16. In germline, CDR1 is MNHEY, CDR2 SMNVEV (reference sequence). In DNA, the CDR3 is TGTGCCAGCAGAGACCCCGGACAGGAAGGGACCTCTAATGAAAAACTGTTTTTT. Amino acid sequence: CASRDPGQEGTSNEKLFF. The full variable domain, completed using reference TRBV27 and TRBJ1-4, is EAQVTQNPRYLITVTGKKLTVTCSQNMNHEYMSWYRQDPGLGLRQIYYSMNVEVTDKGDVPEGYKVSRKEKRNFPLILESPSPNQTSLYFCASRDPGQEGTSNEKLFFGSGTQLSVL.

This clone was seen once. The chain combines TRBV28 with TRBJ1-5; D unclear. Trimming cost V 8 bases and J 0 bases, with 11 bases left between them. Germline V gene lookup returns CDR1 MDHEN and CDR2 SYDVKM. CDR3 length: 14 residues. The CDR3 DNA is TGTGCCAGCCGGATGCTGTATAGCAATCAGCCCCAGCATTTT. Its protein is CASRMLYSNQPQHF.

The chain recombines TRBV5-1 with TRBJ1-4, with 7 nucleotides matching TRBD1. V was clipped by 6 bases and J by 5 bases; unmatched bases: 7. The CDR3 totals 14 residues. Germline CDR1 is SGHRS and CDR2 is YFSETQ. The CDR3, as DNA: TGCGCCAGCACCATCGGGACAGTGAATGAAAAACTGTTTTTT. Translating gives CASTIGTVNEKLFF. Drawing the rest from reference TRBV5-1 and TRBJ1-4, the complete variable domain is KAGVTQTPRYLIKTRGQQVTLSCSPISGHRSVSWYQQTPGQGLQFLFEYFSETQRNKGNFPGRFSGRQFSNSRSEMNVSTLELGDSALYLCASTIGTVNEKLFFGSGTQLSVL.

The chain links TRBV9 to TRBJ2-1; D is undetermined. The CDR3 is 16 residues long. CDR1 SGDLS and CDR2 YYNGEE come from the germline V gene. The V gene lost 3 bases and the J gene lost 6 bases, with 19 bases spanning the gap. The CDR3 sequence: CASSGSMAGSANEQFF. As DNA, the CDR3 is TGTGCCAGCAGCGGGAGCATGGCCGGTTCTGCCAATGAGCAGTTCTTC. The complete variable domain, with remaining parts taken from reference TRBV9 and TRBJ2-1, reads DSGVTQTPKHLITATGQRVTLRCSPRSGDLSVYWYQQSLDQGLQFLIQYYNGEERAKGNILERFSAQQFPDLHSELNLSSLELGDSALYFCASSGSMAGSANEQFFGPGTRLTVL.

CDR3 region: CASSQVRGSYEQYF. The CDR3 DNA follows: TGCGCCAGCAGCCAAGTGCGCGGCTCCTACGAGCAGTACTTC. The chain recombines TRBV4-1 with TRBJ2-5; the D is unclear. The end of the DNA fits TRBJ2-7 better, so the J call may be wrong. The CDR3 is 14 residues long. The V gene's germline CDR1 is MGHRA and CDR2 YSYEKL.

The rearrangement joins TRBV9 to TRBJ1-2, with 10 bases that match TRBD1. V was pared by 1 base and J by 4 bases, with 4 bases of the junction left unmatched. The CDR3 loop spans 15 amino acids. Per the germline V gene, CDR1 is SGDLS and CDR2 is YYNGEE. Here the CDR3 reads CASSVFRTGGYGYTF. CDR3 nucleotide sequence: TGTGCCAGCAGCGTATTCCGGACAGGGGGCTATGGCTACACCTTC. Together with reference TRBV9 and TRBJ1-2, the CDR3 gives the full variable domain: DSGVTQTPKHLITATGQRVTLRCSPRSGDLSVYWYQQSLDQGLQFLIQYYNGEERAKGNILERFSAQQFPDLHSELNLSSLELGDSALYFCASSVFRTGGYGYTFGSGTRLTVV.

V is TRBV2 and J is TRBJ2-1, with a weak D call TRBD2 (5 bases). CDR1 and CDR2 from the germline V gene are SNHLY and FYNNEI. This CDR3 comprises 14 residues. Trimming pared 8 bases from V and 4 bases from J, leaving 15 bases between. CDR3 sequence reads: CASFEGPTYNEQFF. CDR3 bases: TGTGCCAGCTTCGAGGGCCCTACTTACAATGAGCAGTTCTTC. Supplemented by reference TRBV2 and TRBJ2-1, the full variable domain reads EPEVTQTPSHQVTQMGQEVILRCVPISNHLYFYWYRQILGQKVEFLVSFYNNEISEKSEIFDDQFSVERPDGSNFTLKIRSTKLEDSAMYFCASFEGPTYNEQFFGPGTRLTVL.